The 13 T cell receptor beta chains reported below all come from one sample, sequenced in a study of regulatory T cells in long-lasting Graves disease. PBMC-derived RNA was used for the TCR library. TCRdb re-called the reads with MiXCR, one entry per CDR3 protein. The top ten hold approximately 21% of the sample, which has about 750 distinct CDR3 sequences, about 88% seen once. Source: peripheral blood mononuclear cells (PBMCs), taken with antithyroid drug treatment, in newly diagnosed or persistent Graves disease (not recorded which). The source is a female donor with Graves disease.

The chain is built from TRBV7-9 and TRBJ1-5; D unresolved. Germline assignment: CDR1 SEHNR and CDR2 FQNEAQ (reference sequence). The V gene lost 1 base and the J gene lost 6 bases, with 4 bases spanning the gap. The CDR3 length is 12 residues. CDR3: CASSLGVQPQHF. CDR3 nucleotide sequence: TGTGCCAGCAGCTTAGGGGTTCAGCCCCAGCATTTT.

This sequence joins TRBV5-4 and TRBJ1-2; 8 bases fit TRBD1. The V segment lost 4 bases and the J segment 7 bases; nucleotides outside the gene matches: 12. The CDR3 is 15 amino acids. The germline CDR1 and CDR2 sequences are SGHNT and YYREEE (reference sequence). For the CDR3, the DNA is TGTGCCAGCAGCCCTATGGGCAGGGGGCGTTTTGGCTACACCTTC. This encodes CASSPMGRGRFGYTF.

The V and J genes are TRBV2 and TRBJ2-6; D gene ambiguous. The CDR3 spans 15 residues. Trimming shortened V by 3 bases and J by 0 bases, and 6 bases separated the two germline ends. The germline V gene has CDR1 SNHLY and CDR2 FYNNEI. CDR3 loop: CASSEQDSGANVLTF. CDR3 nucleotide sequence: TGTGCCAGCAGTGAGCAGGACTCTGGGGCCAACGTCCTGACTTTC. Filled out from reference TRBV2 and TRBJ2-6, the complete variable domain reads EPEVTQTPSHQVTQMGQEVILRCVPISNHLYFYWYRQILGQKVEFLVSFYNNEISEKSEIFDDQFSVERPDGSNFTLKIRSTKLEDSAMYFCASSEQDSGANVLTFGAGSRLTVL.

The chain carries TRBV4-1 and TRBJ1-4, with 9 bases aligning to TRBD1. CDR3 length: 17 residues. Trimming at V came to 1 base and at J to 5 bases, leaving 8 bases not matched to a gene. Germline CDR1 and CDR2: MGHRA and YSYEKL. As DNA, the CDR3 is TGCGCCAGCAGCCAAGTACCACCGGGACAGGGAAATGAAAAACTGTTTTTT. Protein product: CASSQVPPGQGNEKLFF.

The rearrangement uses TRBV29-1 and TRBJ2-1; 10 positions agree with TRBD2. With V trimmed by 4 bases and J by 5 bases, 5 bases remained unmatched. The germline V gene encodes CDR1 SQVTM and CDR2 ANQGSEA. The CDR3 spans 14 residues. CDR3 protein: CSVAGLAGDNEQFF. CDR3 bases: TGCAGCGTTGCTGGGCTAGCGGGAGACAATGAGCAGTTCTTC.

The chain recombines TRBV4-1 with TRBJ2-7; tentative D call: TRBD1 (5 bases). The CDR3 is 15 residues long. Per germline, CDR1 MGHRA and CDR2 YSYEKL. Trimming pared 4 bases from V and 0 bases from J, leaving 13 bases between. The CDR3: CASSPSAGLSYEQYF. Written as DNA, the CDR3 is TGCGCCAGCAGCCCCAGCGCAGGGCTCTCCTACGAGCAGTACTTC.

This chain joins TRBV19 and TRBJ2-1; D call uncertain. Germline V CDR1 and CDR2: LNHDA, SQIVND (reference sequence). The CDR3 consists of 14 residues. Trimming removed 0 bases from V and 4 bases from J, with 7 bases in between. The CDR3 DNA reads TGTGCCAGTAGTATAGAGGACGGGTACAATGAGCAGTTCTTC. Amino acids: CASSIEDGYNEQFF.

This chain joins TRBV29-1 and TRBJ2-7, with TRBD2 matching 9 bases. This CDR3 region has 16 residues. Germline CDR1 and CDR2: SQVTM and ANQGSEA. J was trimmed by 5 bases and V by 0 bases; bases with no gene match: 11. The CDR3 reads CSVEDPSGTLNDEQYF. CDR3 nucleotides: TGCAGCGTTGAAGATCCTAGCGGGACCCTCAATGACGAGCAGTACTTC.

V gene TRBV6-5 combines with J gene TRBJ1-1; TRBD1 might be the D (5 bases). V lost 5 bases to trimming and J lost 0 bases, with 13 bases between them. The CDR3 consists of 15 residues. Per the germline V gene, CDR1 is MNHEY and CDR2 is SVGAGI. The CDR3 region is CASSPPQGVNTEAFF. The CDR3 DNA is TGTGCCAGCAGTCCTCCTCAGGGAGTGAACACTGAAGCTTTCTTT.

This chain uses TRBV19 with TRBJ1-1; D not resolved. The CDR3 has 15 residues. V lost 5 bases and J lost 5, with 18 bases in between. The V gene's germline CDR1 is LNHDA and CDR2 SQIVND (reference sequence). The CDR3 DNA reads TGTGCCAGTAGTCCCCAGGCCCGGTCTCGGACTGAAGCTTTCTTT. Its protein is CASSPQARSRTEAFF.

This chain connects TRBV4-1 to TRBJ1-1, with D hard to call. Per germline, CDR1 MGHRA and CDR2 YSYEKL. V lost 0 bases and J 0 bases, leaving 5 bases between the germline ends. This CDR3 has 14 residues. The CDR3 region has the DNA TGCGCCAGCAGCCAAGATTCGGTGAACACTGAAGCTTTCTTT. Amino acid sequence: CASSQDSVNTEAFF.

V gene TRBV3-1 combines with J gene TRBJ2-5, with D possibly called TRBD1 or TRBD2 (5 bases each). V was trimmed by 0 bases and J by 9 bases, leaving 11 bases between them. Germline CDR1 reads LGHDT; CDR2 reads YNNKEL (reference sequence). This CDR3 spans 13 amino acids. This chain's CDR3 is CASSQDWGRAQYF. DNA of the CDR3: TGTGCCAGCAGCCAAGACTGGGGGAGAGCCCAGTACTTC.

The rearrangement uses TRBV6-1 and TRBJ1-5; TRBD1 agrees at 10 bases. The CDR3 totals 16 residues. Germline CDR1 reads MNHNS; CDR2 reads SASEGT. V shed 5 bases and J 3 bases; nucleotides not matched to a gene: 7. CDR3 amino acids: CASSIRTGGSNQPQHF. CDR3 coding DNA: TGTGCCAGCAGTATCCGGACAGGGGGGTCCAATCAGCCCCAGCATTTT.